The 13 T cell receptor beta chains reported below all come from one sample, sequenced in a study of blood T cells in healthy people across ages. Primers used in a second PCR of about 6 to 11 cycles were a sample-barcoded 5' primer and a J-beta primer mix. One entry per CDR3 protein, called by TCRdb with MiXCR from the 5' RACE reads. The table has around 750,000 distinct CDR3 sequences, about 55% seen once. The sequenced sample was blood. The receptors shown here come from a man older than 75 in good health.

The chain combines TRBV20-1 with TRBJ2-7; 11 bases align to TRBD1. With 6 bases clipped from V and 7 bases from J, the junction kept 14 bases outside the gene matches. CDR1 DFQATT and CDR2 SNEGSKA come from the germline V gene (reference sequence). The CDR3 runs 15 residues. The CDR3 nucleotides are TGCAGTGCCATGAGGTTGGGACAGGGGGTGAGTGAGCAGTACTTC. This encodes CSAMRLGQGVSEQYF.

This clonotype was counted only a few times. CDR3 amino acids: CSASDLEQFF. The CDR3 nucleotides are TGCAGTGCTAGCGACCTTGAGCAGTTCTTC. The rearrangement links TRBV20-1 to TRBJ2-1, with D hard to call. The germline gives CDR1 DFQATT, CDR2 SNEGSKA (reference sequence). The CDR3 runs 10 residues. V was clipped by 3 bases and J by 9 bases, with 6 bases between them.

The V gene is TRBV10-3, the J gene TRBJ2-3; the D is unclear. V lost 0 bases and J 0 bases, leaving 7 bases between the germline ends. The CDR3 runs 15 residues. Germline-derived CDR1 and CDR2 are ENHRY and SYGVKD. Written as DNA, the CDR3 is TGTGCCATCAGTGAGTCCTCGACTAGCACAGATACGCAGTATTTT. Amino acids: CAISESSTSTDTQYF.

V gene TRBV12-3 or TRBV12-4 combines with J gene TRBJ1-1; D remains unclear. The CDR3 is 13 amino acids. V dropped 6 bases and J dropped 0 bases, with 8 bases sitting between them. CDR3 protein: CASRSTVNTEAFF. The CDR3 coding sequence is TGTGCCAGCAGGTCTACAGTGAACACTGAAGCTTTCTTT.

This clonotype was counted only a few times. The gene calls are TRBV27 and TRBJ2-1; D may be TRBD2 (6 bases). The CDR3 loop spans 14 amino acids. Germline V CDR1 and CDR2: MNHEY, SMNVEV (reference sequence). The ends were cut back, 10 bases at V and 5 bases at J, with 18 bases in the middle. The CDR3 sequence: CATRSWDSDNEQFF. DNA for the CDR3: TGTGCCACCCGATCCTGGGACTCTGACAATGAGCAGTTCTTC.

This clonotype was detected only a few times. The chain carries TRBV29-1 and TRBJ2-7; TRBD2 agrees at 7 bases. The ends lost 4 bases at V and 2 bases at J; junction bases unmatched: 5. Germline V CDR1 and CDR2: SQVTM, ANQGSEA. This CDR3 is built from 13 residues. In DNA form, the CDR3 reads TGCAGCGTTGGAGGACTAGGACCCTACGAGCAGTACTTC. It is translated as CSVGGLGPYEQYF.

The J gene is TRBJ2-7, the V gene TRBV29-1, with 13 bases identical to TRBD2. V was clipped by 6 bases and J by 3 bases; unmatched bases: 2. The CDR3 consists of 13 residues. CDR1 SQVTM and CDR2 ANQGSEA come from the germline V gene. DNA for the CDR3: TGCAGCGTGGGACTAGCGGGAAGCTACGAGCAGTACTTC. It specifies CSVGLAGSYEQYF.

The chain employs TRBV7-9 and TRBJ2-3, with 7 bases that match TRBD2. The CDR3 extends over 15 amino acids. Germline trimming cut 2 bases from V and 6 bases from J; bases unmatched to any gene: 8. Per germline, CDR1 SEHNR and CDR2 FQNEAQ (reference sequence). CDR3 bases: TGTGCCAGCAGCTTACTGCGGGAGAGCCTTGATACGCAGTATTTT. Its protein is CASSLLRESLDTQYF.

The chain has TRBV29-1 and TRBJ2-4; tentative D call: TRBD1 (6 bases). The better agreement between TRBJ2-7 and the DNA end casts doubt on the J call. The CDR3 has 13 residues. Germline CDR1 is SQVTM and CDR2 is ANQGSEA. The CDR3 loop reads CSARPQGSYEQYF. CDR3 nucleotide sequence: TGCAGCGCCAGACCCCAGGGGAGCTACGAGCAGTACTTC.

The rearrangement links TRBV6-4 to TRBJ1-2, with TRBD1 matching over 7 bases. V shed 6 bases and J 6 bases; nucleotides not matched to a gene: 7. Germline assignment: CDR1 MRHNA and CDR2 SNTAGT. The CDR3 spans 13 residues. The DNA for the CDR3 is TGTGCCAGCAGGAATACAGGGGAAAATGGCTACACCTTC. This sequence encodes CASRNTGENGYTF.

The chain recombines TRBV21-1 with TRBJ1-4; the D segment call TRBD1 is taken from the table without a DNA check. TRBV21-1 is a recognized pseudogene. This CDR3 has 14 amino acids. The CDR3: CASSKTGSSEKLFF. CDR3 bases: TGTGCCAGCTCCAAGACAGGGTCAAGCGAAAAACTGTTTTTT.

V is TRBV5-1 and J is TRBJ2-7, with TRBD2 matching over 9 bases. CDR1 SGHRS and CDR2 YFSETQ come from the germline V gene. The CDR3 length is 15 residues. Trimming cost V 4 bases and J 2 bases; bases outside gene matches: 7. CDR3 protein: CASSPTAGGTYEQYF. CDR3 nucleotides: TGCGCCAGCAGCCCCACGGCGGGAGGGACCTACGAGCAGTACTTC.

This clonotype was recorded only once. V is TRBV2 and J is TRBJ1-5; 7 nucleotides match TRBD1. CDR3 size: 14 residues. The germline CDR1 and CDR2 sequences are SNHLY and FYNNEI. The V and J ends lost 6 bases and 5 bases, in that order; junction bases with no gene match: 7. Written as DNA, the CDR3 is TGTGCCAGCAGCGCCGGCCAGGGGGATCAGCCCCAGCATTTT. This encodes CASSAGQGDQPQHF.